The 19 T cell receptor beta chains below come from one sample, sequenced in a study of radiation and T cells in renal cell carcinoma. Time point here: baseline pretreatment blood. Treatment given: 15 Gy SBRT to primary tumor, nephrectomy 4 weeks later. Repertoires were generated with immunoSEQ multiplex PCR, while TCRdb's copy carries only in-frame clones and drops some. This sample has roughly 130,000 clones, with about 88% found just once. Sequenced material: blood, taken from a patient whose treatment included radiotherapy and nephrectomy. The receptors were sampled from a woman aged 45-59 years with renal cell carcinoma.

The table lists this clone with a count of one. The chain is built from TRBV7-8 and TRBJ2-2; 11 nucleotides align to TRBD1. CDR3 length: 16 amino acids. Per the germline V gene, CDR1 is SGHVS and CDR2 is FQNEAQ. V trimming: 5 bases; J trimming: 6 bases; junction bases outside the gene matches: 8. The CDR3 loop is CASSPRTGGASGELFF. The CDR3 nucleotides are TGTGCCAGCAGCCCGCGGACAGGGGGCGCCTCCGGGGAGCTGTTTTTT.

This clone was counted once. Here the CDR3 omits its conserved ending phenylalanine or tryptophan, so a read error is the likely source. The CDR3 region is CASSPGRRNTEAFL. The CDR3 region has the DNA TGTGCCAGCTCACCAGGGCGGAGGAACACTGAAGCTTTCCTT. The rearrangement uses TRBV18 and TRBJ1-1; no reliable D call. This CDR3 is 14 amino acids long. V lost 2 bases and J 1 base, leaving 8 bases between the germline ends. CDR1 is KGHSH and CDR2 is LQKENI in the germline V gene.

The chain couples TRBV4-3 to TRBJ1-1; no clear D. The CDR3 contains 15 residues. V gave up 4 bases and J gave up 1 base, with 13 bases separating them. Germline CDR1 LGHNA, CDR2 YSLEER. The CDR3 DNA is TGCGCCAGCAGCCCCCAGTTACAAAAGAACACTGAAGCTTTCTTT. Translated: CASSPQLQKNTEAFF.

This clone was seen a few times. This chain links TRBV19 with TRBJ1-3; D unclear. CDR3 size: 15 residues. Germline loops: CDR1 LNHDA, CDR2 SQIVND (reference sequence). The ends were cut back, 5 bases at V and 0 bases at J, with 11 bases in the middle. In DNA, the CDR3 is TGTGCCAGTAGTCCAGTGTGGAGCTCTGGAAACACCATATATTTT. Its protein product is CASSPVWSSGNTIYF.

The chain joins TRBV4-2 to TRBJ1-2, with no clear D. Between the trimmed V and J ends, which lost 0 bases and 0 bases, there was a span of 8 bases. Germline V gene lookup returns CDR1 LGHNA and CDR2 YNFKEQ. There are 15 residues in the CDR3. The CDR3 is CASSQDPSPNYGYTF. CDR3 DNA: TGTGCCAGCAGCCAAGATCCGTCCCCTAACTATGGCTACACCTTC.

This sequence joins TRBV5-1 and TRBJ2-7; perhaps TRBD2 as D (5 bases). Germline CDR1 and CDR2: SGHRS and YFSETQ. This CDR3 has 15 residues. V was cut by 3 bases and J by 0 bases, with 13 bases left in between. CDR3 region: CASSSLTGSSYEQYF. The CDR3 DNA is TGCGCCAGCAGCTCCTTAACGGGAAGCTCCTACGAGCAGTACTTC.

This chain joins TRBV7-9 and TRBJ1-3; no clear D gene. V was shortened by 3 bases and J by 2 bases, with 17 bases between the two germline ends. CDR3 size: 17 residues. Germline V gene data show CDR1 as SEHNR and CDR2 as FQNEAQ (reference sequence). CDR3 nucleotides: TGTGCCAGCAGCTTCTCGGGAGTCCGGGATGCTGGAAACACCATATATTTT. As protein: CASSFSGVRDAGNTIYF. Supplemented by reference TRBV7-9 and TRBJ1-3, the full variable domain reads DTGVSQNPRHKITKRGQNVTFRCDPISEHNRLYWYRQTLGQGPEFLTYFQNEAQLEKSRLLSDRFSAERPKGSFSTLEIQRTEQGDSAMYLCASSFSGVRDAGNTIYFGEGSWLTVV.

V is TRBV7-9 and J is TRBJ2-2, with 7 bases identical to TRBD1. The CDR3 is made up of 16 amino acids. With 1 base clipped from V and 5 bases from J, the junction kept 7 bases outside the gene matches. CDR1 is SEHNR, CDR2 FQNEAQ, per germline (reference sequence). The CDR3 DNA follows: TGTGCCAGCAGCTTAGGTCGACAGGGTGTAACCGGGGAGCTGTTTTTT. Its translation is CASSLGRQGVTGELFF.

The CDR3 nucleotides are TGCAGCGTTGTCACAGAAACTAGCACAGATACGCAGTATTTT. Residues: CSVVTETSTDTQYF. The chain couples TRBV29-1 to TRBJ2-3, with D hard to call. V gave up 4 bases and J gave up 0 bases, with 11 bases separating them. Germline values: CDR1 SQVTM, CDR2 ANQGSEA. CDR3 length equals 14 residues.

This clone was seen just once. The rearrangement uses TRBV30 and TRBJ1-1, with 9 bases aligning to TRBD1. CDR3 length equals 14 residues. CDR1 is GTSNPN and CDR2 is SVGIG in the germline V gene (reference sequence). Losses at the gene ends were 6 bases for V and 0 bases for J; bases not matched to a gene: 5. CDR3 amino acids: CACVTGGMNTEAFF. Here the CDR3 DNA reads TGTGCCTGCGTGACAGGGGGGATGAACACTGAAGCTTTCTTT.

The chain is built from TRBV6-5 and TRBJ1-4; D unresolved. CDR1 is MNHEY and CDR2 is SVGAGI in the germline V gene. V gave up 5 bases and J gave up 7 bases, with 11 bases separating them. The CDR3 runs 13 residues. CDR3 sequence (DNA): TGTGCCAGCAGTGGTCCGTCCCCTGAAAAACTGTTTTTT. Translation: CASSGPSPEKLFF.

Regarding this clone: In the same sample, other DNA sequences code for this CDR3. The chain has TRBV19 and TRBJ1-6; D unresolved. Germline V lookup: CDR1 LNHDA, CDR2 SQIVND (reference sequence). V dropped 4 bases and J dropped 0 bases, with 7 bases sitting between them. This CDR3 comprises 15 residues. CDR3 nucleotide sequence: TGTGCCAGTAGTAGCCGCAGCTCCTATAATTCACCCCTCCACTTT. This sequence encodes CASSSRSSYNSPLHF.

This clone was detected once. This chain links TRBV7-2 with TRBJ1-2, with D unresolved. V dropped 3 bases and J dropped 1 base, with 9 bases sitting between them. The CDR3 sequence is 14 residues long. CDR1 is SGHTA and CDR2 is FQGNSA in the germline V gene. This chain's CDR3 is CASSLSRDNYGYTF. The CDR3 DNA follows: TGTGCCAGCAGCTTGTCCCGAGATAACTATGGCTACACCTTC.

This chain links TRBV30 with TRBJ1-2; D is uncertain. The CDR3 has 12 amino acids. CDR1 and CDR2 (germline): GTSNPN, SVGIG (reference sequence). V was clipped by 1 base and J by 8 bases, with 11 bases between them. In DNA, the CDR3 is TGTGCCTGGAGTGGAGGGTTAGGCGGCTACACCTTC. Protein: CAWSGGLGGYTF.

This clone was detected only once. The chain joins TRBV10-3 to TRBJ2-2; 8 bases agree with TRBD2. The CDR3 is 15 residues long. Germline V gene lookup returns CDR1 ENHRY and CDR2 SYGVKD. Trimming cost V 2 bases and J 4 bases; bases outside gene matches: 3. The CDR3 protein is CAISERGGITGELFF. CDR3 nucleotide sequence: TGTGCCATCAGTGAGCGGGGGGGTATCACCGGGGAGCTGTTTTTT.

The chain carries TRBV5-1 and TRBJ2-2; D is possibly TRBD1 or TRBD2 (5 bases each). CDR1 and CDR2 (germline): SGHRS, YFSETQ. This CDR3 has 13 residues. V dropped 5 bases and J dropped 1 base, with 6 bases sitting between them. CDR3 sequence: CASRRGNTGELFF. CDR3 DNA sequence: TGCGCCAGCAGGAGGGGGAACACCGGGGAGCTGTTTTTT.

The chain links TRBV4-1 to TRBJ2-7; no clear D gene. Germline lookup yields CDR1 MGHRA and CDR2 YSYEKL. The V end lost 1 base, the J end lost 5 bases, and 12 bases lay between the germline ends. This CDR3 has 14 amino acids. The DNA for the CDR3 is TGCGCCAGCAGCCAAGGTGACGGAGTCGACGAGCAGTACTTC. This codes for CASSQGDGVDEQYF.

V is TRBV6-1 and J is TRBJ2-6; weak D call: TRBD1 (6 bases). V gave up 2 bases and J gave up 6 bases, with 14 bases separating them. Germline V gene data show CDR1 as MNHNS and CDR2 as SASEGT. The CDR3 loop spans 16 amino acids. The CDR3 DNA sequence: TGTGCCAGCAGTGAATGGGGGCCCCCTGAGGCCAACGTCCTGACTTTC. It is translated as CASSEWGPPEANVLTF.

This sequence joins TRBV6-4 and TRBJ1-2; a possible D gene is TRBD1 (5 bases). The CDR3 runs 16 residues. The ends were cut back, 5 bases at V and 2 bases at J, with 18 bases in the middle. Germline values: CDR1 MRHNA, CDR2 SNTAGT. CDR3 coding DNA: TGTGCCAGCAGTTACGGTCTCGGGGCGCAAAACTATGGCTACACCTTC. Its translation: CASSYGLGAQNYGYTF.